The 23 T cell receptor beta chains below come from one sample, sequenced in a study of blood T cell repertoires in COVID-19. Profiled with immunoSEQ multiplex PCR; TCRdb holds only in-frame clones, not every one. The sample contains about 220,000 clones, roughly 75% of which appear only once. Material: peripheral blood. The receptors derive from a woman in her 70s with acute or convalescent COVID-19.

Of note for this clone: This same CDR3 is encoded by further DNA sequences in the sample. The V gene is TRBV7-3, the J gene TRBJ2-3; D perhaps matches TRBD2 (6 bases). The germline gives CDR1 SGHTA, CDR2 FQGTGA. Trimming left V 5 bases short and J 0 bases short, with 9 bases between. This CDR3 is built from 14 residues. The CDR3 is CASSPGTSTDTQYF. For the CDR3, the DNA is TGTGCCAGCAGCCCTGGGACTAGCACAGATACGCAGTATTTT.

V gene TRBV19 combines with J gene TRBJ2-5; 10 bases align to TRBD2. J lost 5 bases, V lost 4 bases, and 13 bases had no gene match. CDR1 and CDR2 (germline): LNHDA, SQIVND (reference sequence). The CDR3 sequence is 17 residues long. The CDR3 DNA follows: TGTGCCAGTAGTAACGGGAAGCGGGGGGGCCCCGGGGAGACCCAGTACTTC. Residues: CASSNGKRGGPGETQYF.

This rearrangement joins TRBV7-8 to TRBJ2-7, with D tentatively TRBD1 (6 bases). This CDR3 has 14 amino acids. Germline CDR1 and CDR2: SGHVS and FQNEAQ. V was cut by 5 bases and J by 2 bases, with 13 bases left in between. CDR3 sequence (DNA): TGTGCCAGCAGCCGAGACAGGACAGCCTACGAGCAGTACTTC. Its protein product is CASSRDRTAYEQYF. Based on the CDR3 plus reference TRBV7-8 and TRBJ2-7, the full variable domain is GAGVSQSPRYKVAKRGQDVALRCDPISGHVSLFWYQQALGQGPEFLTYFQNEAQLDKSGLPSDRFFAERPEGSVSTLKIQRTQQEDSAVYLCASSRDRTAYEQYFGPGTRLTVT.

This clone has more than one count but fewer than ten. CDR3 amino acids: CASSGGGRGIQPQHF. The CDR3 DNA follows: TGTGCCAGCAGTGGCGGGGGACGAGGGATCCAGCCCCAGCATTTT. V gene TRBV2 combines with J gene TRBJ1-5; D is possibly TRBD1 (5 bases). Germline V gene sequence: CDR1 SNHLY, CDR2 FYNNEI. CDR3 length: 15 amino acids. The V and J ends lost 4 bases and 7 bases respectively, with 17 bases between them.

The CDR3 sequence is CASSPSAVDTDTQYF. The CDR3 bases are TGTGCCAGCAGCCCCTCGGCGGTTGACACAGATACGCAGTATTTT. The V call is TRBV9, the J call TRBJ2-3; D call uncertain. The CDR3 runs to 15 residues. Germline CDR1 is SGDLS and CDR2 is YYNGEE. V was pared by 4 bases and J by 2 bases, with 14 bases between.

This clone has a handful of counts. This chain joins TRBV6-6 and TRBJ1-2; a weak D match, TRBD1 (6 bases). CDR3 length equals 15 residues. The ends were cut back, 6 bases at V and 6 bases at J, with 20 bases in the middle. Germline V gives CDR1 MNHNY, CDR2 SVGAGI (reference sequence). The CDR3 sequence is CASSHRSRGSDGYTF. The CDR3 nucleotides read TGTGCCAGCAGCCACCGAAGCAGGGGCTCAGATGGCTACACCTTC.

The chain is built from TRBV24-1 and TRBJ2-5, with TRBD2 identical over 9 bases. The germline V gene has CDR1 KGHDR and CDR2 SFDVKD. J was trimmed by 4 bases and V by 3 bases; bases with no gene match: 11. The CDR3 spans 17 residues. The CDR3 DNA reads as TGTGCCACCAGTGATCCTGTGGGTCTAGCGGGAAGAGAGACCCAGTACTTC. It yields the protein CATSDPVGLAGRETQYF.

The count of this clone is one. The chain uses TRBV6-1 and TRBJ2-1; 11 bases map to TRBD2. The CDR3 runs to 15 residues. Germline V CDR1 and CDR2: MNHNS, SASEGT. V was pared by 6 bases and J by 4 bases, with 5 bases of the junction left unmatched. CDR3: CASRSSGGPYNEQFF. In DNA, the CDR3 is TGTGCCAGCAGATCTAGCGGGGGGCCGTACAATGAGCAGTTCTTC.

The chain is built from TRBV7-6 and TRBJ1-5; TRBD1 matches 9 bases. The CDR3 has 13 residues. V lost 8 bases to trimming and J lost 5 bases; unmatched junction nucleotides: 4. Germline CDR1 is SGHVS and CDR2 is FNYEAQ. The CDR3 bases are TGTGCCAGCGGACAGGGGCTTGATCAGCCCCAGCATTTT. This translates into CASGQGLDQPQHF.

Here the CDR3 reads CASSFRQETQYF. The CDR3 nucleotides read TGTGCCAGCAGCTTTAGACAAGAGACCCAGTACTTC. The rearrangement links TRBV11-1 to TRBJ2-5, with D hard to call. Trimming shortened V by 3 bases and J by 2 bases, and 4 bases separated the two germline ends. The CDR3 spans 12 residues. In germline, CDR1 is SGHAT, CDR2 FQDESV (reference sequence).

The gene calls are TRBV6-6 and TRBJ1-1, with D unresolved. Germline V CDR1 and CDR2: MNHNY, SVGAGI (reference sequence). The CDR3 runs to 13 residues. The V end was cut by 2 bases, the J end by 1 base, with 5 bases between. DNA of the CDR3: TGTGCCAGCAGTTACGGCAGGAACACTGAAGCTTTCTTT. As protein: CASSYGRNTEAFF.

This chain uses TRBV24-1 with TRBJ2-3; 7 bases map to TRBD1. Looked up from germline, CDR1 is KGHDR and CDR2 is SFDVKD. CDR3 size: 13 residues. V lost 8 bases and J lost 1; bases outside the gene matches: 2. DNA for the CDR3: TGTGCCACCAACGGACAGGGCACAGATACGCAGTATTTT. Translation gives CATNGQGTDTQYF.

CDR3: CASSFSAEGRVTF. CDR3 DNA: TGTGCCAGCAGCTTTTCTGCAGAGGGTAGAGTCACCTTC. This sequence joins TRBV11-3 and TRBJ1-2; D remains ambiguous. V lost 3 bases, J lost 13 bases, and 18 bases lay in between. Germline V gives CDR1 SGHNT, CDR2 YENEEA. The length of the CDR3 is 13 residues.

The J gene is TRBJ1-2, the V gene TRBV6-5; D not certain. CDR3 length: 11 residues. Trimming left V 6 bases short and J 7 bases short, with 9 bases between. Germline V CDR1 and CDR2: MNHEY, SVGAGI. The CDR3: CASSSDSGYTF. The CDR3 nucleotides read TGTGCCAGCAGCTCCGACTCTGGCTACACCTTC.

This chain links TRBV5-5 with TRBJ2-4; no clear D. This CDR3 comprises 14 residues. V was cut by 6 bases and J by 8 bases, with 18 bases left in between. The germline CDR1 and CDR2 sequences are SGHKS and YYEKEE (reference sequence). The CDR3 is CASNLTRPPDIQYF. CDR3 DNA sequence: TGTGCCAGCAATTTGACGCGGCCTCCGGACATTCAGTACTTC.

This clone has only a few counts. V usage is TRBV5-1 and J usage is TRBJ1-2; D gene uncertain. CDR1 and CDR2 from the germline V gene are SGHRS and YFSETQ. Trimming stripped 1 base from V and 4 bases from J, with 8 bases between. The CDR3 is 13 residues long. CDR3 residues: CASSLKRSYGYTF. CDR3 nucleotide sequence: TGCGCCAGCAGCTTGAAGCGCAGCTATGGCTACACCTTC.

The rearrangement joins TRBV20-1 to TRBJ2-1; TRBD2 matches 9 bases. Germline values: CDR1 DFQATT, CDR2 SNEGSKA (reference sequence). The J segment lost 7 bases and the V segment lost 3 bases, leaving 10 bases of the junction unmatched. The CDR3 covers 15 residues. The CDR3 here is CSASMPSGVMNEQFF. DNA of the CDR3: TGCAGTGCTAGTATGCCTAGCGGGGTCATGAATGAGCAGTTCTTC.

V and J are TRBV3-1 (or the pseudogene TRBV3-2) and TRBJ2-1; 8 nucleotides agree with TRBD2. The CDR3 is 16 residues long. CDR1 is LGHDT, CDR2 YNNKEL, per germline (reference sequence). V gave up 1 base and J gave up 4 bases; unmatched junction bases: 6. In DNA form, the CDR3 reads TGTGCCAGCAGCCAAGGAGGTAGCGGGATTTACAATGAGCAGTTCTTC. This gives the protein CASSQGGSGIYNEQFF.

A few counts support this clone. The CDR3 DNA reads as TGTGCCAGCAGCTGGATTGACAGGGTGGTGGTCTATGGCTACACCTTC. It codes for CASSWIDRVVVYGYTF. V gene TRBV5-6 combines with J gene TRBJ1-2; TRBD1 aligns across 7 bases. Germline trimming cut 3 bases from V and 4 bases from J; bases unmatched to any gene: 12. Germline lookup yields CDR1 SGHDT and CDR2 YYEEEE. This CDR3 has 16 residues.

The chain couples TRBV2 to TRBJ2-7, with 7 bases aligning to TRBD2. Germline V lookup: CDR1 SNHLY, CDR2 FYNNEI. V lost 6 bases and J lost 3; bases outside the gene matches: 8. The CDR3 spans 14 residues. The CDR3 spells CASRELAGVYEQYF. For the CDR3, the DNA is TGTGCCAGCAGAGAGTTGGCGGGGGTCTACGAGCAGTACTTC.

This clone was seen a few times. The genes are TRBV5-6 and TRBJ2-1; a possible D gene is TRBD2 (6 bases). V was clipped by 7 bases and J by 4 bases, with 18 bases between them. In germline, CDR1 is SGHDT, CDR2 YYEEEE. The CDR3 is 15 amino acids. CDR3 sequence: CASGLPRAGYNEQFF. CDR3 nucleotides: TGTGCCAGCGGGCTCCCCAGGGCGGGATACAATGAGCAGTTCTTC.

V gene TRBV19 combines with J gene TRBJ1-6; 10 bases match TRBD1. V dropped 7 bases and J dropped 10; count of bases not matched to a gene: 10. The CDR3 runs to 15 residues. Germline V gives CDR1 LNHDA, CDR2 SQIVND (reference sequence). The CDR3 is CASNSRGTGASPLHF. The CDR3 bases are TGTGCCAGTAATTCCAGGGGGACAGGGGCCTCACCCCTCCACTTT. Variable domain in full (rest from reference TRBV19 and TRBJ1-6): DGGITQSPKYLFRKEGQNVTLSCEQNLNHDAMYWYRQDPGQGLRLIYYSQIVNDFQKGDIAEGYSVSREKKESFPLTVTSAQKNPTAFYLCASNSRGTGASPLHFGNGTRLTVT.

This chain uses TRBV7-2 with TRBJ2-5; TRBD2 matches 13 bases. The V gene end was trimmed by 1 base and the J gene end by 5 bases; junction bases not matched to a gene: 1. Germline V gene lookup returns CDR1 SGHTA and CDR2 FQGNSA. There are 15 residues in the CDR3. The CDR3 DNA is TGTGCCAGCAGCTTAGTGGGACTAGCGGGGGAGACCCAGTACTTC. This sequence encodes CASSLVGLAGETQYF.